This TCR beta chain was sequenced for a study of blood T cell repertoires in COVID-19. Study-wide context: T cells, B-cell-depleted T cells, or PBMCs supplied cDNA or gDNA.

Only a few counts were recorded for this clone. Authors' analysis steps: By means of reference gene primer amplification, nucleated cell counts were estimated. Sequencing used immunoSEQ multiplex PCR; TCRdb keeps in-frame clones, though not all of them. That table gives V, J and clone size, and the DNA gave D and trimming. The sample yields some 140,000 clones, 84% seen once. Specimen: peripheral blood. The receptor comes from a human donor in a cohort sampled during active COVID-19.

The CDR3 sequence: CASSLQSWESYEQYF. The CDR3 DNA reads as TGTGCCAGCAGCCTCCAATCATGGGAGTCCTACGAGCAGTACTTC. The V and J genes are TRBV7-8 and TRBJ2-7; TRBD2 might be the D (5 bases). The CDR3 runs 15 residues. CDR1 and CDR2 from the germline V gene are SGHVS and FQNEAQ. The V gene lost 5 bases and the J gene lost 1 base, with 15 bases spanning the gap.